This entry is about one T cell receptor beta chain. The entry originates in a study of T cells after yellow fever vaccination. The CDR3 is made up of 16 amino acids. In germline, CDR1 is SNHLY, CDR2 FYNNEI. The trim removed 8 bases at V and 5 bases at J, leaving 17 bases unmatched. From the 5' RACE reads, TCRdb called clonotypes with MiXCR, one entry per CDR3 protein. The table has some 550,000 distinct CDR3 sequences, approximately 21% seen once. Material: PBMCs, obtained 15 days after the yellow fever booster vaccination. The chain couples TRBV2 to TRBJ2-7; TRBD1 aligns across 8 bases. The clonotype comes from a man in his thirties or forties who received the YFV17D yellow fever vaccine. The CDR3 DNA is TGTGCCAGCTCCTCCTCGCGTGGCAGGGGGCCCCACGAGCAGTACTTC. Protein sequence: CASSSSRGRGPHEQYF.